The sample holds a few counts of the clone carrying this TCR beta chain. Germline CDR1 SGHRS, CDR2 YFSETQ. V gave up 4 bases and J gave up 8 bases, with 21 bases separating them. CDR3 length: 16 residues. The record originates from a study of early T cells in non-severe SARS-CoV-2 infection. MiXCR was run by TCRdb on the 5' RACE reads, yielding one entry per CDR3 protein. The repertoire holds about 62,000 distinct CDR3 sequences, with roughly a tenth as singletons. Sequences were obtained from whole blood. The chain links TRBV5-1 to TRBJ2-2; no definite D call. This sequence was found in an adult who was a healthcare worker with PCR-confirmed SARS-CoV-2 infection or an uninfected control (not recorded which). Written as DNA, the CDR3 is TGCGCCAGCAGCCCGACCCCGGCCAACCCCGCTGGGGAGCTGTTTTTT. Translated: CASSPTPANPAGELFF.